This T cell receptor beta chain is from a study of T cell changes during pregnancy in multiple sclerosis. V was clipped by 1 base and J by 5 bases; unmatched bases: 5. The CDR3 is 14 amino acids. Per germline, CDR1 SGHVS and CDR2 FNYEAQ. Libraries were prepared by immunoSEQ multiplex PCR; TCRdb keeps only in-frame clonotypes and omits some of them. Here the sample spans 100,000 or so clones, approximately 95% being singletons. This sample comprised peripheral blood, obtained after pregnancy. V usage is TRBV7-6 and J usage is TRBJ2-7; 7 nucleotides match TRBD2. This TCR came from a female donor in good health, enrolled as a control in a pregnancy study. The CDR3 region is CASSLGPGGNEQYF. The CDR3 DNA follows: TGTGCCAGCAGCTTAGGGCCGGGAGGCAACGAGCAGTACTTC.